This TCR beta chain came from a study of chemoradiotherapy in HPV16-positive cancers (dated by TCRdb to 2022 to 2024). Describing the broader study: Using functional T-cell assays on cells from a couple of HPV16-positive patients, the researchers defined candidate HPV-specific T-cell clones and common TCR motifs. The study set out to ask whether T-cell immunity against the HPV oncoproteins E6 and E7 changes over the course of chemoradiotherapy and whether that immunity affects survival. The candidate HPV-specific TCRs and motifs were then tracked in TCR repertoires from 80 to 95 patients with HPV-related cancers.

Libraries were prepared through the immunoSEQ multiplex PCR assay. Held by TCRdb, this immuneACCESS table contains in-frame sequences only and omits some clones. Under half of the omission traces to an unresolved V gene where checked; the cause of the rest is unknown. The sample yields 9,500 to 12,000 clones; 80% to 95% were counted once. Jointly, the top ten make up roughly 1.8% of the sample. From the cysteine up to the phenylalanine, the CDR3 has a length of 13 residues. Only the CDR3 region is kept as DNA, spanning 39 bases read in frame from base 1. Clipping removes 4 bases from V and 10 bases from J, with 4 as the unmatched junction base count. CDR1 and CDR2 are read off the germline V gene as SGHDN and FVKESK. With respect to this clone: Its antigen remains undetermined. Base-call qualities are not available, and no considerably larger clone is one nucleotide away.

Repertoires were sampled repeatedly over the course of chemoradiotherapy so that clonal expansion in the tumor microenvironment could be followed. Results and caveats for the whole study, not just this receptor: Expansion of candidate HPV-specific clones and E7-related TCR motifs was observed in the tumor microenvironment during treatment, whereas no such expansion was observed for non-HPV-specific T cells. The functional definition of HPV-specific T cells came from only a couple of HPV16-positive patients, and the survival association was reported for HPV16-positive patients. In HPV16-positive patients, expansion of HPV-responsive T cells during chemoradiotherapy was found to be associated with improved recurrence-free survival.

This receptor chain uses TRBV14 and TRBJ1-6, with 7 middle bases fitting TRBD1. Sequenced here: blood, sampled from a patient who underwent chemoradiotherapy. This clonotype was obtained from a human donor with HPV-associated anogenital cancer. In nucleotides, the sequence is TGTGCCAGCAGCCCAAACAGGGGATCACCCCTCCACTTT. Translated, it gives CASSPNRGSPLHF.